This T cell receptor (beta chain) originates from a study of blood T cell repertoires in COVID-19. Background on the study: Samples taken during acute and convalescent COVID-19 were collected in the United States, Italy and Spain. The cDNA or gDNA used as material had been derived from T cells, B-cell-depleted T cells, or PBMCs.

The V gene end was trimmed by 6 bases and the J gene end by 7 bases; junction bases not matched to a gene: 14. CDR1 is LNHDA and CDR2 is SQIVND in the germline V gene (reference sequence). The CDR3 sequence is 16 residues long. Original analysis: Reference gene primers were amplified, and this amplification served to estimate nucleated cell counts. This table comes from immunoSEQ multiplex PCR, and its TCRdb copy is limited to in-frame clones, with some not included. Clonal size and the V and J genes are those of that table, whereas D and trimming came from the DNA. The sample includes 200,000 to 250,000 clones, approximately 87% of them seen just once.

This chain joins TRBV19 and TRBJ1-4; 7 bases are a match to TRBD1. The sequenced sample consisted of peripheral blood. The receptor's source is a man between 60 and 75 years old who had recovered from COVID-19. The CDR3: CASRDRARVSSEKLFF. The CDR3 coding sequence is TGTGCCAGTAGAGACAGGGCGAGGGTCTCGAGTGAAAAACTGTTTTTT.